Below, 15 T cell receptor beta chains from the same sample are listed, as sequenced in a study of regulatory T cells in long-lasting Graves disease. CDR3-region Arm-PCR and iRepertoire HTBI primers produced the TCR beta libraries. TCRdb ran MiXCR on the multiplex PCR reads and lists one entry per CDR3 protein. The sample has over 450,000 distinct CDR3 sequences, 12% seen once; the top ten hold roughly 8.2%. The time point denotes: newly diagnosed GD, antithyroid drugs for less than 3 months. After RNA was extracted from PBMCs, the TCR library was made from it. This sample also appeared in a second study, on T cells in Graves' hyperthyroidism and ophthalmopathy.

Sequencing was performed on peripheral blood mononuclear cells (PBMCs), taken at new diagnosis, from a patient treated with antithyroid drugs. These receptors were taken from a woman in her twenties or thirties with Graves disease.

V gene TRBV12-3 or TRBV12-4 combines with J gene TRBJ1-1; TRBD1 might be the D (5 bases). V shed 7 bases and J shed 0 bases, with 15 bases lying between them. The CDR3 is 15 amino acids. The CDR3 region has the DNA TGTGCCAGCACCCCGGGTGGCAGGGTGAACACTGAAGCTTTCTTT. This encodes CASTPGGRVNTEAFF.

This clonotype was counted only a few times. V usage is TRBV6-1 and J usage is TRBJ2-7, with 7 nucleotides matching TRBD2. Germline V gene sequence: CDR1 MNHNS, CDR2 SASEGT. The CDR3 loop spans 13 amino acids. Germline trimming cut 8 bases from V and 4 bases from J; bases unmatched to any gene: 8. The DNA for the CDR3 is TGTGCCAGCGCCGCGGGAGAGGGGTACGAGCAGTACTTC. This translates into CASAAGEGYEQYF.

This clonotype was found many times. The chain carries TRBV20-1 and TRBJ2-2; TRBD2 agrees at 10 bases. The V segment lost 6 bases and the J segment 2 bases; nucleotides outside the gene matches: 6. The CDR3 spans 15 residues. Germline CDR1 DFQATT, CDR2 SNEGSKA (reference sequence). The CDR3: CSAGRTSGNTGELFF. DNA of the CDR3: TGCAGTGCGGGAAGGACTAGCGGCAACACCGGGGAGCTGTTTTTT.

In its sample, this clonotype was seen many times. The chain couples TRBV6-1 to TRBJ1-5; 9 nucleotides match TRBD1. V was pared by 6 bases and J by 6 bases, with 9 bases of the junction left unmatched. The CDR3 sequence is 15 residues long. The germline gives CDR1 MNHNS, CDR2 SASEGT. The CDR3 coding sequence is TGTGCCAGCAGGAGGCAGACAGGGGGAAGTCAGCCCCAGCATTTT. It yields the protein CASRRQTGGSQPQHF.

This clonotype was observed many times. The V call is TRBV20-1, the J call TRBJ2-6; a possible D gene is TRBD2 (5 bases). The CDR3 sequence is 14 residues long. Germline V gives CDR1 DFQATT, CDR2 SNEGSKA (reference sequence). Trimming pared 6 bases from V and 2 bases from J, leaving 11 bases between. The DNA of the CDR3 is TGCAGTGCACTACTAGGGCCTGGGGCCAACGTCCTGACTTTC. Translated, it gives CSALLGPGANVLTF.

In its sample, this clonotype was seen a few times. The rearrangement joins TRBV5-8 to TRBJ2-2; 10 bases agree with TRBD2. CDR1 is SGHTS and CDR2 is YDEGEE in the germline V gene. The CDR3 contains 17 residues. Losses at the gene ends were 3 bases for V and 6 bases for J; bases not matched to a gene: 11. CDR3 protein: CASSSPGSGRRAGELFF. CDR3 DNA sequence: TGTGCCAGCAGCTCGCCCGGTAGCGGGAGGAGGGCCGGGGAGCTGTTTTTT. Together with reference TRBV5-8 and TRBJ2-2, the CDR3 gives the full variable domain: EAGVTQSPTHLIKTRGQQATLRCSPISGHTSVYWYQQALGLGLQFLLWYDEGEERNRGNFPPRFSGRQFPNYSSELNVNALELEDSALYLCASSSPGSGRRAGELFFGEGSRLTVL.

This clonotype was counted a few times. This chain connects TRBV2 to TRBJ1-2; 7 nucleotides agree with TRBD1. Germline V gene sequence: CDR1 SNHLY, CDR2 FYNNEI. V trimming: 2 bases; J trimming: 4 bases; junction bases outside the gene matches: 1. The CDR3 contains 13 residues. CDR3 protein: CASSERGPYGYTF. CDR3 nucleotides: TGTGCCAGCAGTGAAAGGGGGCCCTATGGCTACACCTTC.

There are many counts of this clonotype. This sequence joins TRBV2 and TRBJ1-2; 8 bases line up with TRBD1. Germline CDR1 SNHLY, CDR2 FYNNEI. The CDR3 runs to 14 residues. The ends lost 5 bases at V and 5 bases at J; junction bases unmatched: 7. The CDR3 reads CASSLQGARYGYTF. The CDR3, as DNA: TGTGCCAGCAGTCTGCAGGGGGCAAGGTATGGCTACACCTTC.

The chain carries TRBV10-3 and TRBJ1-1; no definite D call. The CDR3 has 14 residues. Trimming stripped 0 bases from V and 3 bases from J, with 8 bases between. CDR1 and CDR2 from the germline V gene are ENHRY and SYGVKD. The CDR3 DNA reads as TGTGCCATCAGTGAGTCGGGGTTCGACACTGAAGCTTTCTTT. It translates to CAISESGFDTEAFF.

This clonotype has a count of ten or more. CDR3 DNA: TGTGCCAGCAGCATCCTCGGTGGAGGAGAAAAACTGTTTTTT. Its protein product is CASSILGGGEKLFF. This chain joins TRBV27 and TRBJ1-4, with D hard to call. Germline CDR1 MNHEY, CDR2 SMNVEV (reference sequence). The CDR3 sequence is 14 residues long. Trimming removed 6 bases at V and 8 bases at J, with 16 bases between.

The chain has TRBV7-9 and TRBJ1-1; 8 nucleotides agree with TRBD1. This CDR3 region has 15 residues. CDR1 and CDR2 from the germline V gene are SEHNR and FQNEAQ (reference sequence). V lost 4 bases and J lost 10; bases outside the gene matches: 14. The CDR3 here is CASSSAYRGRIGAFF. Here the CDR3 DNA reads TGTGCCAGCAGCTCAGCCTACAGGGGGAGAATTGGAGCTTTCTTT.

The V and J genes are TRBV12-3 or TRBV12-4 and TRBJ1-2; no clear D gene. The CDR3 length is 12 residues. Trimming took 8 bases from V and 7 from J, leaving 14 bases between them. The CDR3 loop is CASSLSESGYTF. The DNA of the CDR3 is TGTGCCAGCTCGCTAAGCGAGTCTGGCTACACCTTC.

This clonotype was observed many times. The rearrangement links TRBV5-8 to TRBJ2-4, with 8 positions matching TRBD2. With 4 bases clipped from V and 8 bases from J, the junction kept 11 bases outside the gene matches. Germline CDR1 is SGHTS and CDR2 is YDEGEE. This CDR3 has 15 residues. CDR3 in DNA: TGTGCCAGCAGCCCCCAGCCGGGGGGGTATTACATTCAGTACTTC. Residues: CASSPQPGGYYIQYF. Combining the CDR3 with reference TRBV5-8 and TRBJ2-4 gives the whole variable domain EAGVTQSPTHLIKTRGQQATLRCSPISGHTSVYWYQQALGLGLQFLLWYDEGEERNRGNFPPRFSGRQFPNYSSELNVNALELEDSALYLCASSPQPGGYYIQYFGAGTRLSVL.

This clonotype has at least ten counts. V is TRBV7-2 and J is TRBJ1-1; D is ambiguous. V was shortened by 1 base and J by 0 bases, with 15 bases between the two germline ends. This CDR3 spans 17 amino acids. CDR1 and CDR2 (germline): SGHTA, FQGNSA. CDR3 sequence reads: CASSLVGSRGMNTEAFF. The CDR3, as DNA: TGTGCCAGCAGCTTAGTCGGCAGCCGAGGCATGAACACTGAAGCTTTCTTT.

This clonotype was counted at least ten times. The rearrangement links TRBV2 to TRBJ2-7; D is unclear. This CDR3 has 12 residues. Trimming shortened V by 6 bases and J by 5 bases, and 11 bases separated the two germline ends. CDR1 and CDR2 (germline): SNHLY, FYNNEI. The CDR3 sequence: CASRGVGDEQYF. The CDR3 coding sequence is TGTGCCAGCAGAGGCGTCGGAGACGAGCAGTACTTC.